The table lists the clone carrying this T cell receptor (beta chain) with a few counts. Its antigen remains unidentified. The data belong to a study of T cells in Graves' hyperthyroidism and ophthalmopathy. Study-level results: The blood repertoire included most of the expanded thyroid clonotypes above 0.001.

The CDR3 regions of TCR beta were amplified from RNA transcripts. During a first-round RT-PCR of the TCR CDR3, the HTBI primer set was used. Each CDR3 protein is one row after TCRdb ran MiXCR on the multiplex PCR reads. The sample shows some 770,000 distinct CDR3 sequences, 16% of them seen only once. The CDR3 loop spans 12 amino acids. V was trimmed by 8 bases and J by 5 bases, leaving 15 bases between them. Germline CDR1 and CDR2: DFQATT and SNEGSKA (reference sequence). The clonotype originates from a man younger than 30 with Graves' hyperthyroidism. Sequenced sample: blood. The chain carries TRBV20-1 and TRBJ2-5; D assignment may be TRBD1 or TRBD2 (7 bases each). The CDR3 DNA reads TGCAGTCCCAGGGGGGGCTTGGAGACCCAGTACTTC. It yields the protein CSPRGGLETQYF.